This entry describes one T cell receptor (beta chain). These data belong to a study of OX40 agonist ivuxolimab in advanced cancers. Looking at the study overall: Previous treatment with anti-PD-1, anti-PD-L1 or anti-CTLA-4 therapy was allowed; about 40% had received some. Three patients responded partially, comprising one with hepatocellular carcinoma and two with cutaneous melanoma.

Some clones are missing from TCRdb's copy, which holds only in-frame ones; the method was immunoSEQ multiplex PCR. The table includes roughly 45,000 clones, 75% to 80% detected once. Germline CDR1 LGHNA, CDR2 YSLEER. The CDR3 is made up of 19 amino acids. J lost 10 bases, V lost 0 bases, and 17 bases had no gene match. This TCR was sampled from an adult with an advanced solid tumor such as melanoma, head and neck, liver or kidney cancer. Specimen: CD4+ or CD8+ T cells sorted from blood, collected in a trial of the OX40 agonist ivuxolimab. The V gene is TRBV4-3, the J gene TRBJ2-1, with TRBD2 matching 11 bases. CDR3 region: CASSQDPSLAGELRSEQFF. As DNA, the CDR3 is TGCGCCAGCAGCCAAGACCCCTCACTAGCGGGAGAACTTCGCAGCGAGCAGTTCTTC.